The 16 T cell receptor beta chains below all came from one sample that was sequenced in a study of blood T cell repertoires in COVID-19. Assay used: immunoSEQ multiplex PCR; TCRdb lists only in-frame clones, some missing. The data show some 100,000 clones, more than 65% seen once. Sequenced material: peripheral blood. These receptors all come from a man at least 80 years old with active or convalescent COVID-19.

The V gene is TRBV28, the J gene TRBJ1-1; D is undetermined. The CDR3 extends over 14 amino acids. The V and J ends lost 6 bases and 2 bases respectively, with 13 bases between them. Germline CDR1 MDHEN, CDR2 SYDVKM. CDR3 nucleotides: TGTGCCAGCAGCCTAGGTCGGGATAACACTGAAGCTTTCTTT. It specifies CASSLGRDNTEAFF.

The rearrangement links TRBV2 to TRBJ2-3; perhaps TRBD1 as D (6 bases). This CDR3 has 15 residues. Germline lookup yields CDR1 SNHLY and CDR2 FYNNEI. With 3 bases removed from V and 1 base from J, the gap between germline ends came to 11 bases. The CDR3 protein is CASSDGDTRTDTQYF. CDR3 coding DNA: TGTGCCAGCAGTGATGGGGACACTCGCACAGATACGCAGTATTTT. Full variable domain (outside the CDR3, taken from reference TRBV2 and TRBJ2-3): EPEVTQTPSHQVTQMGQEVILRCVPISNHLYFYWYRQILGQKVEFLVSFYNNEISEKSEIFDDQFSVERPDGSNFTLKIRSTKLEDSAMYFCASSDGDTRTDTQYFGPGTRLTVL.

The chain has TRBV6-5 and TRBJ1-1, with D possibly matching TRBD1 (6 bases). Germline V gene sequence: CDR1 MNHEY, CDR2 SVGAGI. The V end lost 6 bases, the J end lost 0 bases, and 11 bases lay between the germline ends. There are 14 residues in the CDR3. The chain's CDR3 is CASSSDSMNTEAFF. The CDR3 nucleotides read TGTGCCAGCAGCTCGGACAGCATGAACACTGAAGCTTTCTTT.

The rearrangement joins TRBV7-2 to TRBJ1-2; D is ambiguous. Trimming pared 5 bases from V and 7 bases from J, leaving 14 bases between. Germline CDR1 is SGHTA and CDR2 is FQGNSA. The CDR3 is 13 residues long. The CDR3 DNA reads TGTGCCAGCAGCACAAACATGGAGGTTGGCTACACCTTC. Translating it yields CASSTNMEVGYTF.

The V gene is TRBV20-1, the J gene TRBJ2-1; D possibly corresponds to TRBD1 (6 bases). Germline loops: CDR1 DFQATT, CDR2 SNEGSKA (reference sequence). There are 11 residues in the CDR3. This CDR3 is CLGAKANEQFF. Written as DNA, the CDR3 is TGCCTGGGGGCCAAGGCGAATGAGCAGTTCTTC.

The chain has TRBV16 and TRBJ1-2; D remains ambiguous. V lost 0 bases and J 9 bases, leaving 8 bases between the germline ends. CDR1 is KGHSY, CDR2 FQNENV, per germline. The CDR3 is 12 amino acids. CDR3 in amino acids: CASSQSGSRYTF. CDR3 coding DNA: TGTGCCAGCAGCCAATCGGGCAGTCGCTACACCTTC.

This clone came up a few times. The rearrangement uses TRBV11-3 and TRBJ1-3; D is perhaps TRBD1 (5 bases). The CDR3 loop spans 15 amino acids. Germline V gene sequence: CDR1 SGHNT, CDR2 YENEEA. The V end was cut by 1 base, the J end by 2 bases, with 9 bases between. This CDR3 is CASSLAGGTGNTIYF. Here the CDR3 DNA reads TGTGCCAGCAGCTTAGCCGGGGGTACTGGAAACACCATATATTTT. Together with reference TRBV11-3 and TRBJ1-3, the CDR3 gives the full variable domain: EAGVVQSPRYKIIEKKQPVAFWCNPISGHNTLYWYLQNLGQGPELLIRYENEEAVDDSQLPKDRFSAERLKGVDSTLKIQPAELGDSAVYLCASSLAGGTGNTIYFGEGSWLTVV.

The chain employs TRBV5-1 and TRBJ1-1; D gene unclear. Germline assignment: CDR1 SGHRS and CDR2 YFSETQ. This CDR3 is built from 15 residues. The ends were cut back, 0 bases at V and 3 bases at J, with 12 bases in the middle. The CDR3 nucleotides are TGCGCCAGCAGCTTGGAGGCGGTTAGGTACACTGAAGCTTTCTTT. This translates into CASSLEAVRYTEAFF.

The chain combines TRBV2 with TRBJ1-6; 7 bases map to TRBD1. Germline V lookup: CDR1 SNHLY, CDR2 FYNNEI. The ends lost 9 bases at V and 7 bases at J; junction bases unmatched: 12. CDR3 size: 15 residues. The CDR3 nucleotides are TGTGCCAGTGACAGGGCCGGAACCACAAATTCACCCCTCCACTTT. This gives the protein CASDRAGTTNSPLHF.

The chain employs TRBV18 and TRBJ2-3; 9 nucleotides align to TRBD1. Germline loops: CDR1 KGHSH, CDR2 LQKENI. The CDR3 has 16 residues. Unmatched junction bases numbered 6, after V lost 5 bases and J lost 0 bases. CDR3 sequence: CASSTGTGFSTDTQYF. CDR3 DNA: TGTGCCAGCTCAACCGGGACAGGGTTTAGCACAGATACGCAGTATTTT. The whole variable domain, remainder taken from reference TRBV18 and TRBJ2-3, is NAGVMQNPRHLVRRRGQEARLRCSPMKGHSHVYWYRQLPEEGLKFMVYLQKENIIDESGMPKERFSAEFPKEGPSILRIQQVVRGDSAAYFCASSTGTGFSTDTQYFGPGTRLTVL.

The CDR3: CASTSSSYEQYF. The CDR3 DNA reads TGTGCCAGCACGTCGAGCTCCTACGAGCAGTACTTC. The chain links TRBV7-2 to TRBJ2-7; unclear D gene. Germline CDR1 reads SGHTA; CDR2 reads FQGNSA. V was pared by 7 bases and J by 0 bases, with 7 bases between. The CDR3 loop spans 12 amino acids. Full variable domain (remainder filled in from reference TRBV7-2 and TRBJ2-7): GAGVSQSPSNKVTEKGKDVELRCDPISGHTALYWYRQSLGQGLEFLIYFQGNSAPDKSGLPSDRFSAERTGGSVSTLTIQRTQQEDSAVYLCASTSSSYEQYFGPGTRLTVT.

A single count supports this clone. The rearrangement uses TRBV5-1 and TRBJ2-3; D may be TRBD1 (6 bases). The ends were cut back, 2 bases at V and 2 bases at J, with 9 bases in the middle. The CDR3 sequence is 14 residues long. Germline V gene data show CDR1 as SGHRS and CDR2 as YFSETQ. CDR3 DNA sequence: TGCGCCAGCAGCTTTGGACAGATCACAGATACGCAGTATTTT. Translated: CASSFGQITDTQYF.

The chain is built from TRBV5-1 and TRBJ1-5; TRBD1 agrees at 7 bases. After removal of 4 bases from V and 3 bases from J, the junction contained 10 bases not matched to a gene. This CDR3 is built from 16 residues. Per the germline V gene, CDR1 is SGHRS and CDR2 is YFSETQ. The CDR3 loop is CASSLSGGGPNQPQHF. The CDR3 DNA follows: TGCGCCAGCAGCCTGTCGGGAGGGGGCCCCAATCAGCCCCAGCATTTT. Using reference TRBV5-1 and TRBJ1-5 for the parts outside the CDR3, the full variable domain is KAGVTQTPRYLIKTRGQQVTLSCSPISGHRSVSWYQQTPGQGLQFLFEYFSETQRNKGNFPGRFSGRQFSNSRSEMNVSTLELGDSALYLCASSLSGGGPNQPQHFGDGTRLSIL.

V is TRBV15 and J is TRBJ2-7, with 7 bases lining up with TRBD1. There are 14 residues in the CDR3. The J segment lost 0 bases and the V segment lost 6 bases, leaving 5 bases of the junction unmatched. Germline CDR1 reads LNHNV; CDR2 reads YYDKDF (reference sequence). In DNA, the CDR3 is TGTGCCACCAGACAGGGGCTCAACTCCTACGAGCAGTACTTC. Translation: CATRQGLNSYEQYF.

This clone was recorded once. This rearrangement joins TRBV20-1 to TRBJ2-7; weak D call: TRBD1 (5 bases). The CDR3 contains 11 residues. CDR1 is DFQATT, CDR2 SNEGSKA, per germline (reference sequence). The V end was cut by 6 bases, the J end by 3 bases, with 9 bases between. The CDR3 region has the DNA TGCAGTGCCGAAAGGGGCTACGAGCAGTACTTC. Protein: CSAERGYEQYF.

V is TRBV5-1 and J is TRBJ2-7, with 10 bases fitting TRBD1. The CDR3 has 15 amino acids. Germline assignment: CDR1 SGHRS and CDR2 YFSETQ. The junction had 4 bases not matched to a gene; V was cut back by 3 bases and J by 1 base. The CDR3 is CASSSRQGASYEQYF. The CDR3 DNA reads as TGCGCCAGCAGCTCAAGACAGGGGGCATCCTACGAGCAGTACTTC.